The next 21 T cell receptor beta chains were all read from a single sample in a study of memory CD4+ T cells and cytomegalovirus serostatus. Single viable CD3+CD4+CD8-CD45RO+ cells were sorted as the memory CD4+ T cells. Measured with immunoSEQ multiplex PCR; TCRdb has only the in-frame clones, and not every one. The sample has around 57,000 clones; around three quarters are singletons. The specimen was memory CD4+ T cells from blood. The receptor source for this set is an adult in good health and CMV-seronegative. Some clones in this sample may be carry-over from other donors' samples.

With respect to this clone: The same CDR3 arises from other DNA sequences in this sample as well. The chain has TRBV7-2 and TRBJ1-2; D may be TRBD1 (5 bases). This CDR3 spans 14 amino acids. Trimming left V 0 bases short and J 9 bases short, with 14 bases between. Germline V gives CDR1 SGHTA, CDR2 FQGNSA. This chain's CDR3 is CASSLARARDRYTF. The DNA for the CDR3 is TGTGCCAGCAGCTTAGCGAGGGCCAGGGATCGCTACACCTTC. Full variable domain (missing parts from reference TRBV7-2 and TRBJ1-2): GAGVSQSPSNKVTEKGKDVELRCDPISGHTALYWYRQSLGQGLEFLIYFQGNSAPDKSGLPSDRFSAERTGGSVSTLTIQRTQQEDSAVYLCASSLARARDRYTFGSGTRLTVV.

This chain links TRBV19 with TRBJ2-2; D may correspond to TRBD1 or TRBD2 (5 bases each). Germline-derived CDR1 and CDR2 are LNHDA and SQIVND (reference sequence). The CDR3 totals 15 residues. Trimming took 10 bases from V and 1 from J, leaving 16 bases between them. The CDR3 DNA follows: TGTGCCACCCTAAGTGGGACGGGGAACACCGGGGAGCTGTTTTTT. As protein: CATLSGTGNTGELFF.

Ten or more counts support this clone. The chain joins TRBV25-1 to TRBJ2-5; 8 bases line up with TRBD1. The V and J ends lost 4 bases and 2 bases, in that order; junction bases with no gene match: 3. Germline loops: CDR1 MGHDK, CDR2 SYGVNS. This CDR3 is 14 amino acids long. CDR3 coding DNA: TGTGCCAGCAGTGTGGGACAGGATCAAGAGACCCAGTACTTC. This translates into CASSVGQDQETQYF.

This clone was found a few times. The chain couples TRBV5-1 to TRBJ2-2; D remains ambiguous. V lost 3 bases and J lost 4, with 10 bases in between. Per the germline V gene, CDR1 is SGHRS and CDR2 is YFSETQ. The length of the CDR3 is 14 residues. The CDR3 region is CASSYQPSTGELFF. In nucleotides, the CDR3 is TGCGCCAGCAGCTACCAACCTTCCACCGGGGAGCTGTTTTTT. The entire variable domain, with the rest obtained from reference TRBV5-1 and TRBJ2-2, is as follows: KAGVTQTPRYLIKTRGQQVTLSCSPISGHRSVSWYQQTPGQGLQFLFEYFSETQRNKGNFPGRFSGRQFSNSRSEMNVSTLELGDSALYLCASSYQPSTGELFFGEGSRLTVL.

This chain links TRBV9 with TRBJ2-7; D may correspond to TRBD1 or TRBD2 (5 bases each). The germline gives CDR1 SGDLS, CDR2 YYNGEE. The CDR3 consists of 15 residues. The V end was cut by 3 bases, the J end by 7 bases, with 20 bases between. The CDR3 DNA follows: TGTGCCAGCAGCGCCTCGGCAGGGACGACGGGAGAGCAGTACTTC. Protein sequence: CASSASAGTTGEQYF.

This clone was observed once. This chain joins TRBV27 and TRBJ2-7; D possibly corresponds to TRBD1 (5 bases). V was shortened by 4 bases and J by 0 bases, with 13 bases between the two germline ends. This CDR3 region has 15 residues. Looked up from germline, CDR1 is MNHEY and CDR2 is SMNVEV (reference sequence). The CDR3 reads CASSSPRVGSYEQYF. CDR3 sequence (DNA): TGTGCCAGCAGTTCTCCCAGGGTTGGCTCCTACGAGCAGTACTTC.

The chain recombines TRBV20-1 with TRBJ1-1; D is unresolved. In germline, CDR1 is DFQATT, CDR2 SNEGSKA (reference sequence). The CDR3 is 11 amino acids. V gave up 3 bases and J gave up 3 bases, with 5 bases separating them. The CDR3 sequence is CSASSYTEAFF. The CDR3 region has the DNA TGCAGTGCTAGTAGCTACACTGAAGCTTTCTTT.

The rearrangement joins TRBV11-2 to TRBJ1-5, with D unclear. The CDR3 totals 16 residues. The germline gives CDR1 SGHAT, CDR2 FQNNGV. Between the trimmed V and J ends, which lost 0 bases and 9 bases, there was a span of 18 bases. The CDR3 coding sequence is TGTGCCAGCAGCTTAGAGACTATTCTACGCTTGAGGCCCCAGCATTTT. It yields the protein CASSLETILRLRPQHF.

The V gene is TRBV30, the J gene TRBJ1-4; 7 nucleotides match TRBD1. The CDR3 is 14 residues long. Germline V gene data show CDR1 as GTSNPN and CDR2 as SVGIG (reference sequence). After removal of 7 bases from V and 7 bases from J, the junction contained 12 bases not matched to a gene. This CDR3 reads CALIKTGAVEKLFF. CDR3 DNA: TGTGCCTTAATAAAAACAGGGGCGGTTGAAAAACTGTTTTTT.

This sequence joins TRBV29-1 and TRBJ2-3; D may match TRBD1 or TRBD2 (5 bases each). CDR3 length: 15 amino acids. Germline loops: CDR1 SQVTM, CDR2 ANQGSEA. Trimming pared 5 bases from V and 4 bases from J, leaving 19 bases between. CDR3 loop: CSVSSWLRGPDTQYF. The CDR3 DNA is TGCAGCGTTTCCTCTTGGTTGAGGGGCCCAGATACGCAGTATTTT.

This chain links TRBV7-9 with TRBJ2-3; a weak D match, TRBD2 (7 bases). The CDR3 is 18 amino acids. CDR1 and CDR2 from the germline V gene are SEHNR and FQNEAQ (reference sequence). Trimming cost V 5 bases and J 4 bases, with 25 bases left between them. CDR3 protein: CASSPRGRGGASPDTQYF. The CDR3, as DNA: TGTGCCAGCAGCCCCCGCGGTAGGGGGGGGGCCTCCCCAGATACGCAGTATTTT.

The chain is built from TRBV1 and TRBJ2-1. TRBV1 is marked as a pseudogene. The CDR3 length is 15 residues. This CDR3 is CTSSQDSRGYNEQFF. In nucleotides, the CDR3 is TGCACCAGCAGCCAAGATTCGAGGGGATACAATGAGCAGTTCTTC.

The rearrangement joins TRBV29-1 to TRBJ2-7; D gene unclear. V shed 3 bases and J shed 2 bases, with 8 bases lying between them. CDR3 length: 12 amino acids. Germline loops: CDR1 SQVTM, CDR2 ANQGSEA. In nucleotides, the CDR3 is TGCAGCGTTGAGGTACAGACCTACGAGCAGTACTTC. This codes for CSVEVQTYEQYF.

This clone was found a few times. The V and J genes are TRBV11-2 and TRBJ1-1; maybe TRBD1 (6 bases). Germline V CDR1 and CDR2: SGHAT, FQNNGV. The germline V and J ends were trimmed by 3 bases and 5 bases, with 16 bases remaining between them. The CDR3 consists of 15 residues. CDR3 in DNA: TGTGCCAGCAGCTTGGGGGCGGGGAGCGGTACTGAAGCTTTCTTT. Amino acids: CASSLGAGSGTEAFF.

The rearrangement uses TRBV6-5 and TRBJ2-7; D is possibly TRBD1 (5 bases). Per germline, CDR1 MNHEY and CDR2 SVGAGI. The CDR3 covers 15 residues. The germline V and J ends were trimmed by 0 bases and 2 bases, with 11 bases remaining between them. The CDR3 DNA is TGTGCCAGCAGTTACTCGAAAGGGGCCACCTACGAGCAGTACTTC. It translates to CASSYSKGATYEQYF.

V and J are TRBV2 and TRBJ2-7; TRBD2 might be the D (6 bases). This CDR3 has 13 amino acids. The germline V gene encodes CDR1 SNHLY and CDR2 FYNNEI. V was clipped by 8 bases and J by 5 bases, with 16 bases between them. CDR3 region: CASSTSRGHEQYF. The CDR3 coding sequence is TGTGCCAGCTCGACTAGTCGAGGGCACGAGCAGTACTTC.

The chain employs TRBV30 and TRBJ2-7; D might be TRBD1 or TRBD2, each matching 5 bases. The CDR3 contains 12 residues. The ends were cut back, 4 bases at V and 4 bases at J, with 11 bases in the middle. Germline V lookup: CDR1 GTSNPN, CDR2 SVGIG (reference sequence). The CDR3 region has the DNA TGTGCCTGGACTAGGGACGGGTACGAGCAGTACTTC. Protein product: CAWTRDGYEQYF.

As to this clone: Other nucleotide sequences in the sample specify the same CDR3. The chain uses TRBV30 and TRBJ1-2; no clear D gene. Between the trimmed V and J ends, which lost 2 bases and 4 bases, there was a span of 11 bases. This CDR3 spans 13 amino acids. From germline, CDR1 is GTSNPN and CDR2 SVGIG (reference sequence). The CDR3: CAWSRSGFYGYTF. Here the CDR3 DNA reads TGTGCCTGGAGTAGAAGCGGATTCTATGGCTACACCTTC.

DNA for the CDR3: TGTGCCAGCAGCTTAGGACTGCAGTACACGCAGTATTTT. This translates into CASSLGLQYTQYF. This sequence joins TRBV7-6 and TRBJ2-3, with D unresolved. The V gene's germline CDR1 is SGHVS and CDR2 FNYEAQ. The CDR3 runs 13 residues. V lost 1 base to trimming and J lost 9 bases, with 11 bases between them.

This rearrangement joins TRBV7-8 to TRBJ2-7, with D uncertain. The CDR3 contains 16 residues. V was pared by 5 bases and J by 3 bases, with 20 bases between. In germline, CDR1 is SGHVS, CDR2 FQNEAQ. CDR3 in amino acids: CASSPGRILPGYEQYF. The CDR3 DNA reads TGTGCCAGCAGCCCCGGACGGATCCTTCCCGGCTACGAGCAGTACTTC.

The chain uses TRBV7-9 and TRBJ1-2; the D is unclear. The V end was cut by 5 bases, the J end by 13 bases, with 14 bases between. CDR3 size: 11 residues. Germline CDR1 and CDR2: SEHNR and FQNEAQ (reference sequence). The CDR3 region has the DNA TGTGCCAGCAGCCCACAAACTTCTTCCACCTTC. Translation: CASSPQTSSTF.